This T cell receptor beta chain was retrieved from a study of siplizumab effects on memory and regulatory T cells. As to this clone: Antigen: not known.

The CDR3 length is 15 residues. J lost 2 bases, V lost 5 bases, and 4 bases had no gene match. From germline, CDR1 is SNHLY and CDR2 FYNNEI. The study's findings and limits: About 80-97% of proliferating CD4+ or CD8+ clones had no assignable naive or memory phenotype. Siplizumab gave mappable alloreactive CD4+ clones an average Treg-derived fraction of less than 75%, against roughly 29% in controls. Sequences below about 10^-5 frequency were poorly captured, and few alloreactive clones mapped to unstimulated subsets.

Some 97,000 TCR templates underwent assay in every sample. Some clones are missing from TCRdb's copy, which holds only in-frame ones; the method was immunoSEQ multiplex PCR. Among over 65,000 clones listed, roughly 94% were seen once. Sequencing was done on a sample of CD8+ T cells sorted from blood. The receptor comes from a human donor in good health. The rearrangement joins TRBV2 to TRBJ2-3; 10 nucleotides line up with TRBD2. This chain's CDR3 is CASSPLAGITDTQYF. The DNA for the CDR3 is TGTGCCAGCAGTCCACTAGCGGGAATCACAGATACGCAGTATTTT.